Given below is one TCR beta chain in context. This clonotype was seen ten or more times. Its target antigen remains unknown. Base qualities are not at hand, and no much larger clone is one base apart. In the germline V gene, CDR1 corresponds to SQVTM and CDR2 to ANQGSEA. The cysteine opens and the phenylalanine closes a CDR3 of 13 amino acids. Kept here is only the CDR3 DNA, which spans 39 bases and is read in frame from base 1. After removal of 4 bases from V and 9 bases from J, the junction retains 6 bases not matched to a gene. Bone marrow was sampled from every patient at the time of active disease. Ficoll-Hypaque density gradient centrifugation was used to isolate bone marrow mononuclear cells. Myeloma plasma cells were removed and CD138-negative cells were collected by negative selection after labeling with CD138 magnetic microbeads on a MACS separator. The purity of the isolated cells was checked by flow cytometry with CD138 antibodies on an Attune NxT. TRIzol reagent was used to extract total RNA, and a NanoDrop spectrophotometer was used to quantify the extracted RNA. Paired RNA-seq and IR-seq were performed on the CD138-negative bone marrow sample of each patient.

The data are from a study of read filtering for tumor transcriptome and immune sequencing (dated by TCRdb to about 2020). Some background on the complete study: Of the patients in the cohort, approximately 17 were male and some 15 were female, and their mean age was roughly 68 years, with a range of about 40 to 85. Under revised international staging, about 8 patients fell into R-ISS I, 15 to 20 into R-ISS II and over five into R-ISS III. After DNase treatment, whole-transcriptome libraries were prepared using the TruSeq RNA Access Library Prep Kit. TCR-region mapped reads per sample ranged from about 4 to 10.27 million with IR-seq versus only about 80 to 1,300 with RNA-seq. Using the same bone marrow samples, the study compared TCR repertoires obtained by targeted immune repertoire sequencing with those obtained by bulk whole-transcriptome sequencing. One main goal was a read-filtering strategy for immune repertoire data, in particular deciding whether clonotypes backed by only one read should be removed. General study outcomes and caveats: Compared with RNA-seq, IR-seq captured clonotypes at much higher depth and more reliably, and a smaller IR-seq throughput was enough to identify most shared clonotypes. The sorted CD138-negative fraction was not purified T cells but a mixed bone marrow immune population. Single-read clonotypes made up around 80% of clonotypes but only approximately 3.2% of total reads in IR-seq, compared with more than 65% of clonotypes and 35% to 45% of reads in RNA-seq. The correlation between IR-seq and RNA-seq shared clonotype proportions was increased by removal of single-read clonotypes.

TCR libraries were built from 400 to 450 ng RNA with the Immunoverse kit, using molecular barcoded adaptors covering alpha/delta and beta/gamma chains. TCR library preparation used the same RNA that was used for transcriptome sequencing. Sequencing of TCR libraries was carried out on an Illumina HiSeq 4000 with 2 x 150 cycles. On the authors' methods: MiXCR aligned TCR reads to human V, D, J and C references and assembled the aligned reads into CDR3 clonotypes, with quality filtering and error correction included. The tcR package in R was used for analysis of clonotype counts and gene usage diversity. Raw mapping reads were checked after the RNA-seq reads had been mapped by STAR aligner version 2.5.3a onto the human GRCh37 genome. To test the effect of sequencing depth on detected clonotypes, IR-seq fastq files were randomly downsampled using Seqtk 1.3. TCRdb passed the public sequencing reads through fastp at Q25 and MiXCR, retaining productive beta sequences. Rows matching on CDR3 protein sequence are summarized as one entry with the most common DNA and genes. The V and J calls, along with clone size, are taken from TCRdb and not from the paper's own processing. This sample is represented by some 140,000 distinct CDR3 sequences; less than 15% of them were singletons. Of the sample, 8% to 9% is held by the ten largest clones.

This chain is built from TRBV29-1 and TRBJ1-4, with 9 junctional bases fitting TRBD1. The sequencing sample was made of a population of CD138-negative cells sorted from bone marrow. What the cell subset or site label conveys for this sample: bone marrow mononuclear cells depleted of CD138+ plasma/myeloma cells by negative magnetic selection. The sequence derives from a donor at least 40 years old with multiple myeloma. The CDR3 reads CSVGGQGGQKLFF. At the DNA level, the sequence is TGCAGCGTTGGGGGACAGGGAGGGCAAAAACTGTTTTTT.